The 22 T cell receptor beta chains in this list originate from one sample, sequenced in a study of OX40 agonist ivuxolimab in advanced cancers. Sequenced by immunoSEQ multiplex PCR; TCRdb stores in-frame clones only, minus some. The sample lists around 40,000 clones; roughly 84% were seen once. This specimen consisted of CD4+ or CD8+ T cells sorted from blood, obtained in a trial of the OX40 agonist ivuxolimab. Receptors originate from an adult with an advanced solid tumor such as melanoma, head and neck, liver or kidney cancer.

This chain uses TRBV7-8 with TRBJ1-1; D call uncertain. Trimming stripped 4 bases from V and 1 base from J, with 13 bases between. The CDR3 extends over 15 amino acids. Germline CDR1 reads SGHVS; CDR2 reads FQNEAQ. The CDR3 DNA reads TGTGCCAGCAGCTCGAGCGAGTCCGCGAACACTGAAGCTTTCTTT. Protein product: CASSSSESANTEAFF.

The chain links TRBV9 to TRBJ2-7; the D is unclear. V dropped 4 bases and J dropped 3 bases, with 8 bases sitting between them. From germline, CDR1 is SGDLS and CDR2 YYNGEE. The CDR3 runs to 12 residues. CDR3 sequence: CASSPGDYEQYF. The CDR3, as DNA: TGTGCCAGCAGCCCCGGTGACTACGAGCAGTACTTC. The full variable domain, completed using reference TRBV9 and TRBJ2-7, is DSGVTQTPKHLITATGQRVTLRCSPRSGDLSVYWYQQSLDQGLQFLIQYYNGEERAKGNILERFSAQQFPDLHSELNLSSLELGDSALYFCASSPGDYEQYFGPGTRLTVT.

The V gene is TRBV11-3, the J gene TRBJ1-1, with D perhaps matching TRBD1 (6 bases). The CDR3 covers 13 residues. Germline CDR1 is SGHNT and CDR2 is YENEEA. V lost 6 bases, J lost 1 base, and 9 bases lay in between. The CDR3: CASSNRANTEAFF. Here the CDR3 DNA reads TGTGCCAGCAGTAACAGGGCGAACACTGAAGCTTTCTTT.

The chain couples TRBV7-9 to TRBJ2-7; possible D gene TRBD1, 6 bases. Per the germline V gene, CDR1 is SEHNR and CDR2 is FQNEAQ (reference sequence). V lost 5 bases, J lost 6 bases, and 14 bases lay in between. The CDR3 is made up of 13 amino acids. The CDR3 bases are TGTGCCAGCAGCGCGATGGACAGTTCCGAGCAGTACTTC. Amino acid sequence: CASSAMDSSEQYF.

V gene TRBV6-6 combines with J gene TRBJ1-2; a possible D gene is TRBD1 (5 bases). Germline assignment: CDR1 MNHNY and CDR2 SVGAGI (reference sequence). Trimming removed 2 bases at V and 8 bases at J, with 9 bases between. The CDR3 covers 12 residues. The CDR3 here is CASSYIGGGYTF. The CDR3 DNA follows: TGTGCCAGCAGTTACATCGGGGGAGGCTACACCTTC.

Comments on this clone: The same CDR3 is also encoded by other DNA sequences in this sample. The rearrangement links TRBV6-1 to TRBJ2-7, with D possibly being TRBD1 (5 bases). CDR3 length: 15 residues. From germline, CDR1 is MNHNS and CDR2 SASEGT. V was shortened by 1 base and J by 1 base, with 11 bases between the two germline ends. The CDR3 DNA reads TGTGCCAGCAGTGAAGGGCAGGGTCCGTCCTACGAGCAGTACTTC. The encoded protein is CASSEGQGPSYEQYF.

This chain uses TRBV7-2 with TRBJ2-3; 7 nucleotides align to TRBD1. Trimming removed 4 bases from V and 6 bases from J; junction bases left unmatched: 10. Per the germline V gene, CDR1 is SGHTA and CDR2 is FQGNSA. The CDR3 loop spans 15 amino acids. The CDR3 loop reads CASSSGDREVDTQYF. The DNA for the CDR3 is TGTGCCAGCAGCTCTGGCGACAGGGAAGTCGATACGCAGTATTTT.

The chain couples TRBV6-1 to TRBJ2-7, with a weak D call TRBD1 (5 bases). This CDR3 has 13 amino acids. Per the germline V gene, CDR1 is MNHNS and CDR2 is SASEGT. V lost 5 bases and J lost 2, with 10 bases in between. The CDR3 protein is CASSLDTTYEQYF. In DNA form, the CDR3 reads TGTGCCAGCAGTTTGGACACCACCTACGAGCAGTACTTC.

The chain is built from TRBV25-1 and TRBJ2-3; 10 bases match TRBD2. Unmatched junction bases numbered 17, after V lost 10 bases and J lost 1 base. Germline CDR1 and CDR2: MGHDK and SYGVNS. The CDR3 contains 18 residues. CDR3 nucleotide sequence: TGTGCCATCTCCAGCGGGGGGGCCGTAGGTGTGGGCACAGATACGCAGTATTTT. Its protein product is CAISSGGAVGVGTDTQYF.

The chain links TRBV2 to TRBJ1-1; maybe TRBD1 (5 bases). This CDR3 contains 15 residues. Germline lookup yields CDR1 SNHLY and CDR2 FYNNEI. Trimming stripped 1 base from V and 4 bases from J, with 13 bases between. DNA for the CDR3: TGTGCCAGCAGTGAAGAGGGGTATGAAGGCACTGAAGCTTTCTTT. It yields the protein CASSEEGYEGTEAFF.

The chain links TRBV28 to TRBJ2-7, with D hard to call. Germline V gene data show CDR1 as MDHEN and CDR2 as SYDVKM. Trimming took off 4 bases at V and 3 bases at J, with 10 bases between the two ends. This CDR3 region has 13 residues. The CDR3 nucleotides read TGTGCCAGCAGTTATGAACACCACTACGAGCAGTACTTC. Translating it yields CASSYEHHYEQYF.

V and J are TRBV5-6 and TRBJ2-7; D is ambiguous. Trimming cost V 1 base and J 0 bases, with 8 bases left between them. CDR1 and CDR2 (germline): SGHDT, YYEEEE. This CDR3 contains 14 residues. The CDR3 bases are TGTGCCAGCAGCTTGACCCTGAGCTCCTACGAGCAGTACTTC. The encoded protein is CASSLTLSSYEQYF.

This chain joins TRBV5-6 and TRBJ2-1; no reliable D call. The CDR3 has 12 residues. Germline assignment: CDR1 SGHDT and CDR2 YYEEEE. V was cut by 0 bases and J by 7 bases, with 5 bases left in between. The CDR3 DNA is TGTGCCAGCAGCTTGGGTCGGAATGAGCAGTTCTTC. This codes for CASSLGRNEQFF.

The gene calls are TRBV13 and TRBJ1-1; 12 bases line up with TRBD1. Trimming cost V 5 bases and J 2 bases; bases outside gene matches: 9. The CDR3 is 17 residues long. The germline CDR1 and CDR2 sequences are PRHDT and FYEKMQ (reference sequence). In DNA form, the CDR3 reads TGTGCCAGCAGCCCTACCGGGACAGGGGGCATCAACACTGAAGCTTTCTTT. Protein product: CASSPTGTGGINTEAFF.

The rearrangement links TRBV4-1 to TRBJ2-1; 7 bases agree with TRBD2. CDR3 length: 13 amino acids. From germline, CDR1 is MGHRA and CDR2 YSYEKL. Unmatched junction bases numbered 2, after V lost 2 bases and J lost 7 bases. Written as DNA, the CDR3 is TGCGCCAGCAGCCAACCTAGCGGTAATGAGCAGTTCTTC. As protein: CASSQPSGNEQFF.

The chain recombines TRBV9 with TRBJ2-3, with 8 bases matching TRBD2. Germline CDR1 and CDR2: SGDLS and YYNGEE. This CDR3 contains 16 residues. Trimming at V came to 0 bases and at J to 1 base, leaving 4 bases not matched to a gene. CDR3 nucleotide sequence: TGTGCCAGCAGCGTAGAAGCGGGGGAACGCACAGATACGCAGTATTTT. This sequence encodes CASSVEAGERTDTQYF.

The chain uses TRBV4-3 and TRBJ2-3; 7 bases line up with TRBD2. The CDR3 has 16 amino acids. The J segment lost 4 bases and the V segment lost 5 bases, leaving 12 bases of the junction unmatched. Per the germline V gene, CDR1 is LGHNA and CDR2 is YSLEER. Here the CDR3 DNA reads TGCGCCAGCAGCGAAGGGCGGGGAGGGTTGGCAGATACGCAGTATTTT. Translation: CASSEGRGGLADTQYF.

The V call is TRBV5-8, the J call TRBJ2-5; D is unclear. Germline V gene sequence: CDR1 SGHTS, CDR2 YDEGEE. V was trimmed by 2 bases and J by 12 bases, leaving 5 bases between them. CDR3 length: 9 amino acids. The DNA for the CDR3 is TGTGCCAGCAGCTTAGCAGAGTACTTC. Translating gives CASSLAEYF.

The chain has TRBV19 and TRBJ2-1; 7 bases match TRBD2. Germline CDR1 LNHDA, CDR2 SQIVND (reference sequence). CDR3 size: 13 residues. The ends lost 8 bases at V and 3 bases at J; junction bases unmatched: 4. The DNA for the CDR3 is TGTGCCAGTGGAGCGGGAATCTACAATGAGCAGTTCTTC. This sequence encodes CASGAGIYNEQFF.

This chain connects TRBV28 to TRBJ1-3; D is unresolved. V lost 3 bases to trimming and J lost 4 bases, with 13 bases between them. The CDR3 consists of 15 residues. Germline CDR1 MDHEN, CDR2 SYDVKM. The chain's CDR3 is CASSFFRQGGNTIYF. The CDR3 nucleotides read TGTGCCAGCAGTTTTTTCCGGCAAGGAGGAAACACCATATATTTT.

This clone came up once. In DNA, the CDR3 is TGTGCCAGCAGCAGAACAGGGGTTGACACCGGGGAGCTGTTTTTT. Translating gives CASSRTGVDTGELFF. This chain uses TRBV5-5 with TRBJ2-2, with 7 positions matching TRBD1. The CDR3 extends over 15 amino acids. Trimming took 4 bases from V and 3 from J; bases not matched to a gene: 6. Germline loops: CDR1 SGHKS, CDR2 YYEKEE (reference sequence).

V gene TRBV28 combines with J gene TRBJ1-4; 7 bases agree with TRBD1. This CDR3 region has 13 residues. V was pared by 6 bases and J by 14 bases, with 12 bases of the junction left unmatched. Germline V gives CDR1 MDHEN, CDR2 SYDVKM. The CDR3 DNA reads TGTGCCAGCAGCACTTCAAGACAGGGTTTGCTGTTTTTT. Translating it yields CASSTSRQGLLFF.